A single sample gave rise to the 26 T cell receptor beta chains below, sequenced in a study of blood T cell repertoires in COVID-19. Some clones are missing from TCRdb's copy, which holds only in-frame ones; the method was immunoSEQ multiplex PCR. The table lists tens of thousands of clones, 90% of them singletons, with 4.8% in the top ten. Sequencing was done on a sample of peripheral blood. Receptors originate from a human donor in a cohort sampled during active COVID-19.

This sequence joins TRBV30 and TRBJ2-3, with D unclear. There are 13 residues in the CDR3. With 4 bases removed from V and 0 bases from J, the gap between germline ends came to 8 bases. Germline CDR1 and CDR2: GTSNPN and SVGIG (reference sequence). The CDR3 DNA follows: TGTGCCTGGACGCTGACAAGCACAGATACGCAGTATTTT. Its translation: CAWTLTSTDTQYF.

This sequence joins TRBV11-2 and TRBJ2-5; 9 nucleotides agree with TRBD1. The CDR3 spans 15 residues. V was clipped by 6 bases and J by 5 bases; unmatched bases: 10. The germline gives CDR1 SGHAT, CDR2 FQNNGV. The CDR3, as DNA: TGTGCCAGCAGACGCGGGACAGGGCGGGAGGAGACCCAGTACTTC. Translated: CASRRGTGREETQYF.

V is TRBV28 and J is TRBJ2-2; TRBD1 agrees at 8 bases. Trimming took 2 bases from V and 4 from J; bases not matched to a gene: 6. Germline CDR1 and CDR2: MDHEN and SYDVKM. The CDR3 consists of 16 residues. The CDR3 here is CASSLTGTGGTGELFF. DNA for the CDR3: TGTGCCAGCAGTTTAACGGGTACAGGGGGCACCGGGGAGCTGTTTTTT.

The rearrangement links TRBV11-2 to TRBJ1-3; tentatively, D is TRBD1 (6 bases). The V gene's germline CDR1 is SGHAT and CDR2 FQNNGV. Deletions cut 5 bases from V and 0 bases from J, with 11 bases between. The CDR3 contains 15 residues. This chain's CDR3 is CASSPAGVSGNTIYF. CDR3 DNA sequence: TGTGCCAGCAGCCCGGCAGGGGTCTCTGGAAACACCATATATTTT.

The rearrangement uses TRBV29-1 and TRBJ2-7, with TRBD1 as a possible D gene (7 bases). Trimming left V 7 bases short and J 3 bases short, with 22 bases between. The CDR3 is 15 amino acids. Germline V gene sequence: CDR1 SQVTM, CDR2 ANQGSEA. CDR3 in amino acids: CSAGGNRGQGYEQYF. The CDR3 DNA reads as TGCAGCGCAGGGGGGAACAGGGGTCAGGGCTACGAGCAGTACTTC.

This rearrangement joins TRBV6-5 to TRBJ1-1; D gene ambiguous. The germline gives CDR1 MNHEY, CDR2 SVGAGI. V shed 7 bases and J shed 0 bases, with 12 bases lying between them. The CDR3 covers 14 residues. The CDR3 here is CASTLGGLNTEAFF. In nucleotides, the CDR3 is TGTGCCAGCACCCTCGGAGGACTGAACACTGAAGCTTTCTTT.

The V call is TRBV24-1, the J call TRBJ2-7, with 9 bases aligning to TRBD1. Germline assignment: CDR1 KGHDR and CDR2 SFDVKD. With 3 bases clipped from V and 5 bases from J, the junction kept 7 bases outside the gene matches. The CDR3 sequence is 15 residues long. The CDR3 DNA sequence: TGTGCCACCAGTGATGGGGGACAGGGTGTCCACGAGCAGTACTTC. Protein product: CATSDGGQGVHEQYF.

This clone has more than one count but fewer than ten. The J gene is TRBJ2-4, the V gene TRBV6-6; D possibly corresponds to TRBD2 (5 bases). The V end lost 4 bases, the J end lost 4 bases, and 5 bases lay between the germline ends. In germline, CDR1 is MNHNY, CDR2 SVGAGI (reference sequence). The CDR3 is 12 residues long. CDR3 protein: CASSWEKNIQYF. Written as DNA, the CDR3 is TGTGCCAGCAGTTGGGAGAAAAACATTCAGTACTTC.

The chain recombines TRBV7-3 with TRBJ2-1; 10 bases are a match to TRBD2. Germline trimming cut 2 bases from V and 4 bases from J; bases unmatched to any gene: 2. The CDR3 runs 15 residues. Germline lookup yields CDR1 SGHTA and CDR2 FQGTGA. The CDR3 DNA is TGTGCCAGCAGCTTACTAGCGGGAGTTTACAATGAGCAGTTCTTC. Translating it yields CASSLLAGVYNEQFF.

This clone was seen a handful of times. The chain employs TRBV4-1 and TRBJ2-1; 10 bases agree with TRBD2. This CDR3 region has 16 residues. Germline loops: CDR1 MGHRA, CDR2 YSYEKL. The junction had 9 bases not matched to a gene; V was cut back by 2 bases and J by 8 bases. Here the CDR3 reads CASSQPSGRAKDEQFF. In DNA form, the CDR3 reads TGCGCCAGCAGCCAACCAAGCGGGAGGGCAAAGGATGAGCAGTTCTTC.

CDR3 sequence (DNA): TGCGCCAGCAGCTTCCGAGCGGGAATGGAGACCCAGTACTTC. Translation gives CASSFRAGMETQYF. The rearrangement joins TRBV5-1 to TRBJ2-5, with TRBD2 identical over 7 bases. CDR3 length: 14 amino acids. In germline, CDR1 is SGHRS, CDR2 YFSETQ. After removal of 2 bases from V and 5 bases from J, the junction contained 6 bases not matched to a gene.

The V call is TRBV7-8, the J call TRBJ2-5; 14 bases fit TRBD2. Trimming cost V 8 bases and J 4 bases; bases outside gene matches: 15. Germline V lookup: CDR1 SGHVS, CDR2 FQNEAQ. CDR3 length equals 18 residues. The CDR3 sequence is CASRKGTRGTSGRETQYF. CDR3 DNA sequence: TGTGCCAGCCGCAAGGGAACCCGGGGGACTAGCGGGAGAGAGACCCAGTACTTC.

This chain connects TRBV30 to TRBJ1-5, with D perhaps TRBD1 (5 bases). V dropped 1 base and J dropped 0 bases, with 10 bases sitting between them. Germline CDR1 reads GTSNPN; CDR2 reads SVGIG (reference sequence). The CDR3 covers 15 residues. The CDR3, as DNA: TGTGCCTGGAGTGCTGACAGTTATAGCAATCAGCCCCAGCATTTT. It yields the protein CAWSADSYSNQPQHF.

The CDR3: CAWSVLRTSGTTDTQYF. CDR3 DNA: TGTGCCTGGAGTGTACTAAGGACTAGCGGGACCACAGATACGCAGTATTTT. The gene calls are TRBV30 and TRBJ2-3; 12 bases fit TRBD2. The V segment lost 0 bases and the J segment 2 bases; nucleotides outside the gene matches: 6. CDR3 length equals 17 residues. Germline assignment: CDR1 GTSNPN and CDR2 SVGIG (reference sequence).

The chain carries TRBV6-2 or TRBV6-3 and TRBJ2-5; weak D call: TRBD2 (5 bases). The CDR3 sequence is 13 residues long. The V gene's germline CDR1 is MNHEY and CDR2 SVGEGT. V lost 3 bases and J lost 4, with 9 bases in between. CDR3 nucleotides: TGTGCCAGCAGTTATCGAGCGGTAGAGACCCAGTACTTC. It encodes CASSYRAVETQYF.

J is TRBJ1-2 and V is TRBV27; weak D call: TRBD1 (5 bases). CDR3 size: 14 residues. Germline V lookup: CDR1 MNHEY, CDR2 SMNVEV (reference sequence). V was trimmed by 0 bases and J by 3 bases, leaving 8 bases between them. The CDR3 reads CASSLSPGYYGYTF. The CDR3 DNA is TGTGCCAGCAGTTTATCCCCAGGGTACTATGGCTACACCTTC.

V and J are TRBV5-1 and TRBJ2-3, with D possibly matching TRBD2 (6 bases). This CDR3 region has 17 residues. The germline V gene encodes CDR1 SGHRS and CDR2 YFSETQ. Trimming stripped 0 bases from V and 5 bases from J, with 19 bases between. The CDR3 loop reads CASSLVARGGVGDTQYF. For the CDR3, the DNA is TGCGCCAGCAGCTTGGTGGCCAGAGGAGGGGTTGGAGATACGCAGTATTTT. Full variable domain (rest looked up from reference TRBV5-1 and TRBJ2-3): KAGVTQTPRYLIKTRGQQVTLSCSPISGHRSVSWYQQTPGQGLQFLFEYFSETQRNKGNFPGRFSGRQFSNSRSEMNVSTLELGDSALYLCASSLVARGGVGDTQYFGPGTRLTVL.

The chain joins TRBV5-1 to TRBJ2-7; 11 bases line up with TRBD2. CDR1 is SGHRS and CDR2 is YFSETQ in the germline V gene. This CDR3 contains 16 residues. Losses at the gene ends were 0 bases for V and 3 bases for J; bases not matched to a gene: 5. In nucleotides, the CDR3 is TGCGCCAGCAGCTTGGCTGGGACTAGCGGAATCTACGAGCAGTACTTC. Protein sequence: CASSLAGTSGIYEQYF.

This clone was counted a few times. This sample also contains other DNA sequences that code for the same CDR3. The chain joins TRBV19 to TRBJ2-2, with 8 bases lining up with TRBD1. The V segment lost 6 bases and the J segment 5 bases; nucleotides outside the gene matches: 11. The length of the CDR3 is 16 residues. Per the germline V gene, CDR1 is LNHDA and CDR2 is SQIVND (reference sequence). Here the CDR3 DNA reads TGTGCCAGTAGGTCGACAGGGGAGGTAGGGACCGGGGAGCTGTTTTTT. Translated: CASRSTGEVGTGELFF.

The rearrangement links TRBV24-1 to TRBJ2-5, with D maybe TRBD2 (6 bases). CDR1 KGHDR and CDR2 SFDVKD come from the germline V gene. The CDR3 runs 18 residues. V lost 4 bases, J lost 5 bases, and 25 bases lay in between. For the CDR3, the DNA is TGTGCCACCAGTGAGGCCGGGAGCAGGGAGTGGACCGGGGAGACCCAGTACTTC. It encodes CATSEAGSREWTGETQYF.

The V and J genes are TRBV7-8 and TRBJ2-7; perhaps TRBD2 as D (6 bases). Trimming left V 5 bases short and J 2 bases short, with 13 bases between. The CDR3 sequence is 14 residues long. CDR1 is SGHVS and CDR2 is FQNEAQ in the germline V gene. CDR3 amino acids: CASSPSGLPYEQYF. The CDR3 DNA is TGTGCCAGCAGCCCGTCGGGACTCCCCTACGAGCAGTACTTC.

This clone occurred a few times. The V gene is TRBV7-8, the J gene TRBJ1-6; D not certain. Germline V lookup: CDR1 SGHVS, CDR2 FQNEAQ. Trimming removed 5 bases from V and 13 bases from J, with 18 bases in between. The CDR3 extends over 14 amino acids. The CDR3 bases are TGTGCCAGCAGCAACCCTCGGGAAGGGCTGCCCCTCCACTTT. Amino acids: CASSNPREGLPLHF.

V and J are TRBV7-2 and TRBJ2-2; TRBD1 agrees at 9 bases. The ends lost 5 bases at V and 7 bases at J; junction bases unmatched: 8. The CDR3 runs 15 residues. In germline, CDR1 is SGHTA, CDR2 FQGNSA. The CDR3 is CASSPRRTGVGELFF. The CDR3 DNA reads TGTGCCAGCAGCCCGCGGAGGACAGGGGTCGGGGAGCTGTTTTTT.

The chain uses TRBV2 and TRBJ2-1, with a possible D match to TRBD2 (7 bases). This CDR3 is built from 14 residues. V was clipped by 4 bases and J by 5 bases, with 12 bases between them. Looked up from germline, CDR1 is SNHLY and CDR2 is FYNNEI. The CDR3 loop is CASSAQGGDNEQFF. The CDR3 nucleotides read TGTGCCAGCAGTGCACAGGGAGGGGACAATGAGCAGTTCTTC.

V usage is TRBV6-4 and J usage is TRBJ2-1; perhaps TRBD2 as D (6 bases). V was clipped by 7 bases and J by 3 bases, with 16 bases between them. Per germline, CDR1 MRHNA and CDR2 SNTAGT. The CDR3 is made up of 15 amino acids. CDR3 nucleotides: TGTGCCAGCACCCCGGTTGCGGGACGCTACAATGAGCAGTTCTTC. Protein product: CASTPVAGRYNEQFF.

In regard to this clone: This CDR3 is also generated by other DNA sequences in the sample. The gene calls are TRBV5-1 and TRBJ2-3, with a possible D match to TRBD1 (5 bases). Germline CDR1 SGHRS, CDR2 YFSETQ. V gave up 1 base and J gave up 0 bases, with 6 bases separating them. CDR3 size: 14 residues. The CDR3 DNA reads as TGCGCCAGCAGCTTGCAGGGTAGCACAGATACGCAGTATTTT. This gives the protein CASSLQGSTDTQYF.